The next 21 T cell receptor beta chains were all read from a single sample in a study of low-dose radiotherapy and immunotherapy resistance in tumors. Time point noted: after trial treatment. Regarding treatment: LDRT plus nivolumab, ipilimumab, low-dose cyclophosphamide and aspirin (RACIN trial). cDNA synthesis used a TRAV/TRBV-specific primer set for both chains. For amplifying TCRs, the PCR ran for about 20 cycles with Phusion, which was used together with a constant-region primer and the adapter on the V primers. TCRdb itself ran the reads through MiXCR, one entry per CDR3 protein. Of under 90,000 distinct CDR3 sequences listed, under 20% were seen once; the top ten hold approximately 1.3%. The source material was PBMCs, sampled after low-dose radiotherapy plus immunotherapy. The receptors derive from a male donor with prostate cancer.

This clonotype was recorded at least ten times. This chain connects TRBV4-2 to TRBJ1-5, with no clear D. Per germline, CDR1 LGHNA and CDR2 YNFKEQ. The CDR3 has 13 amino acids. The V end lost 2 bases, the J end lost 3 bases, and 5 bases lay between the germline ends. CDR3 nucleotides: TGTGCCAGCAGCCAATACTCCAATCAGCCCCAGCATTTT. Translated, it gives CASSQYSNQPQHF.

Comment on this clonotype: A far larger clone lies a single base away; this is likely a read error. The CDR3 here is CARSWGTYEQYF. Here the CDR3 DNA reads TGTGCCAGAAGTTGGGGGACCTACGAGCAGTACTTC. J is TRBJ2-7 and V is TRBV27; D may be TRBD1 or TRBD2 (5 bases each). Germline V lookup: CDR1 MNHEY, CDR2 SMNVEV (reference sequence). The CDR3 runs to 12 residues.

At least ten counts were recorded for this clonotype. The chain carries TRBV12-3 or TRBV12-4 and TRBJ2-1; D gene unclear. The length of the CDR3 is 14 residues. V lost 6 bases to trimming and J lost 3 bases, with 12 bases between them. As DNA, the CDR3 is TGTGCCAGCAGACCCAACTGGAACTACAATGAGCAGTTCTTC. Encoded protein: CASRPNWNYNEQFF.

The table lists this clonotype with many counts. V is TRBV10-3 and J is TRBJ2-6; no definite D call. Per germline, CDR1 ENHRY and CDR2 SYGVKD. The CDR3 has 14 residues. V gave up 2 bases and J gave up 4 bases, with 6 bases separating them. This CDR3 is CAISEGAGANVLTF. The CDR3 DNA reads TGTGCCATCAGTGAGGGTGCAGGGGCCAACGTCCTGACTTTC.

This clonotype is classed as medium-sized. The chain employs TRBV29-1 and TRBJ2-3, with a weak D call TRBD2 (6 bases). V lost 7 bases and J lost 1, with 15 bases in between. Germline assignment: CDR1 SQVTM and CDR2 ANQGSEA. This CDR3 is built from 14 residues. CDR3 DNA sequence: TGCAGCGCCGACTTAGCGGTTGGCACAGATACGCAGTATTTT. Protein sequence: CSADLAVGTDTQYF.

This clonotype was seen at least ten times. This rearrangement joins TRBV5-5 to TRBJ1-4; TRBD1 is a possible D gene (6 bases). This CDR3 is 14 amino acids long. Germline CDR1 is SGHKS and CDR2 is YYEKEE (reference sequence). The V end was cut by 4 bases, the J end by 5 bases, with 12 bases between. CDR3 nucleotide sequence: TGTGCCAGCAGCGGGGGGGCCGTAAATGAAAAACTGTTTTTT. Translation: CASSGGAVNEKLFF.

This clonotype has at least ten counts. This chain uses TRBV20-1 with TRBJ2-2; either TRBD1 or TRBD2 may fit D (5 bases each). This CDR3 region has 14 residues. Germline CDR1 reads DFQATT; CDR2 reads SNEGSKA (reference sequence). The DNA for the CDR3 is TGCGGAATGAGCGGACAACTTAACACCGGGGAGCTGTTTTTT. Its protein product is CGMSGQLNTGELFF.

As concerns this clonotype: This likely stems from a read error, as it lies one base from a far larger clone. The rearrangement uses TRBV19 and TRBJ2-5; 9 bases agree with TRBD2. J gave up 11 bases and V 3 bases, and 7 bases lay outside the gene matches. Per germline, CDR1 LNHDA and CDR2 SQIVND (reference sequence). This CDR3 has 13 residues. The CDR3 DNA is TGTGCCAGTAGTATGGACGGGCGGGAGGGGCAGTACTTC. Its translation is CASSMDGREGQYF.

This clonotype was seen more than once but under ten times. The chain joins TRBV27 to TRBJ2-1; D is undetermined. Trimming took 2 bases from V and 5 from J, leaving 19 bases between them. In germline, CDR1 is MNHEY, CDR2 SMNVEV (reference sequence). CDR3 length: 17 amino acids. In DNA form, the CDR3 reads TGTGCCAGCAGTTTAATGTCCGTCCTAGTTAGCCACAATGAGCAGTTCTTC. Protein sequence: CASSLMSVLVSHNEQFF.

The sample holds many counts of this clonotype. The V call is TRBV2, the J call TRBJ1-1; D remains unclear. The CDR3 spans 12 residues. Germline lookup yields CDR1 SNHLY and CDR2 FYNNEI. V was pared by 8 bases and J by 0 bases, with 7 bases between. CDR3 in DNA: TGTGCCAGCGCCCGAATGAACACTGAAGCTTTCTTT. It encodes CASARMNTEAFF.

This clonotype was seen many times. The rearrangement joins TRBV6-4 to TRBJ2-7; D ambiguous. The CDR3 has 14 amino acids. Trimming removed 2 bases from V and 0 bases from J, with 8 bases in between. Germline assignment: CDR1 MRHNA and CDR2 SNTAGT. The DNA of the CDR3 is TGTGCCAGCAGTGACAGTGGCACCTCCTACGAGCAGTACTTC. This gives the protein CASSDSGTSYEQYF.

CDR3 protein: CASRRSGQDPYEQYF. In DNA form, the CDR3 reads TGTGCCAGCCGCCGATCCGGGCAGGACCCCTACGAGCAGTACTTC. The chain uses TRBV27 and TRBJ2-7; D remains ambiguous. The length of the CDR3 is 15 residues. CDR1 MNHEY and CDR2 SMNVEV come from the germline V gene (reference sequence). V was pared by 8 bases and J by 2 bases, with 19 bases between.

At least ten counts were recorded for this clonotype. V gene TRBV4-3 combines with J gene TRBJ2-5, with 10 bases fitting TRBD2. Trimming at V came to 0 bases and at J to 5 bases, leaving 9 bases not matched to a gene. The CDR3 covers 17 residues. The germline gives CDR1 LGHNA, CDR2 YSLEER. As DNA, the CDR3 is TGCGCCAGCAGCCAAGAACCGGGACTAGCGAGGGAGGAGACCCAGTACTTC. Translation gives CASSQEPGLAREETQYF.

This clonotype has at least ten counts. The chain carries TRBV6-5 and TRBJ2-1; D is ambiguous. The CDR3 totals 21 residues. Germline CDR1 is MNHEY and CDR2 is SVGAGI. V was cut by 0 bases and J by 3 bases, with 27 bases left in between. CDR3 in amino acids: CASSYSPLPRRSVAGYNEQFF. The CDR3 DNA reads TGTGCCAGCAGTTACTCGCCTCTGCCGCGGCGGTCAGTAGCAGGCTACAATGAGCAGTTCTTC.

In the case of this clonotype: Given a much more abundant clone one base away, this may be a read error. The rearrangement uses TRBV27 and TRBJ2-1, with D hard to call. V dropped 6 bases and J dropped 6 bases, with 6 bases sitting between them. Germline values: CDR1 MNHEY, CDR2 SMNVEV (reference sequence). The CDR3 has 11 residues. DNA for the CDR3: TGTGCCAGCAGGCGGAGCAATGAGCAGTTCTTC. It codes for CASRRSNEQFF.

This sequence joins TRBV27 and TRBJ2-7; 7 nucleotides align to TRBD2. V was pared by 7 bases and J by 2 bases, with 5 bases of the junction left unmatched. This CDR3 contains 13 residues. Germline V gene lookup returns CDR1 MNHEY and CDR2 SMNVEV (reference sequence). CDR3 sequence reads: CASNGGRTYEQYF. The CDR3 nucleotides read TGTGCCAGCAACGGCGGGAGAACCTACGAGCAGTACTTC.

The chain combines TRBV18 with TRBJ2-7; D gene unclear. V was clipped by 1 base and J by 3 bases, with 7 bases between them. The germline gives CDR1 KGHSH, CDR2 LQKENI. This CDR3 has 13 residues. The CDR3 is CASSPLGNYEQYF. The CDR3 DNA sequence: TGTGCCAGCTCACCACTAGGTAACTACGAGCAGTACTTC.

This clonotype was found many times. This sequence joins TRBV9 and TRBJ2-7; TRBD2 matches at 7 bases. V dropped 4 bases and J dropped 6; count of bases not matched to a gene: 7. The length of the CDR3 is 13 residues. The germline V gene encodes CDR1 SGDLS and CDR2 YYNGEE. The CDR3 DNA reads as TGTGCCAGCAGCCTCTCGGGGGGAAGCGAGCAGTACTTC. It specifies CASSLSGGSEQYF.

In the case of this clonotype: A read error is likely here: a far larger clone is one base away. The rearrangement joins TRBV5-1 to TRBJ2-5, with 7 nucleotides matching TRBD2. Germline V lookup: CDR1 SGHRS, CDR2 YFSETQ. CDR3 size: 14 residues. V gave up 2 bases and J gave up 11 bases; unmatched junction bases: 12. DNA for the CDR3: TGCGCCAGCAGCTTCTTGGCCAGCGGGGATGAGCAGTACTTC. Translation: CASSFLASGDEQYF.

This clonotype was observed many times. V and J are TRBV3-1 and TRBJ1-4; D is possibly TRBD1 (6 bases). Looked up from germline, CDR1 is LGHDT and CDR2 is YNNKEL (reference sequence). The CDR3 has 14 residues. Trimming removed 5 bases from V and 5 bases from J, with 12 bases in between. The CDR3 DNA sequence: TGTGCCAGCAGCGTGGGGGCCGGAAATGAAAAACTGTTTTTT. Encoded protein: CASSVGAGNEKLFF.

This clonotype appeared many times. The V and J genes are TRBV12-3 or TRBV12-4 and TRBJ2-7; the D call may be TRBD1 or TRBD2 (6 bases each). The CDR3 is 14 amino acids. V lost 6 bases to trimming and J lost 0 bases, with 12 bases between them. The CDR3 loop is CASSVADSSYEQYF. The DNA for the CDR3 is TGTGCCAGCAGCGTAGCGGACAGCTCCTACGAGCAGTACTTC.